The entry below describes one T cell receptor (beta chain). There are a few counts of this clonotype. No antigen is known for it. No much larger clonotype is one base removed from it; base qualities were not supplied. The data were taken from a study of blood T cells in healthy people across ages (dated by TCRdb to about 2015). For context, the study as a whole: In model experiments, template switching captured about one uniquely barcoded TCR beta cDNA molecule for every two T cells. Using deep sequencing normalized with unique cDNA molecular identifiers, the study measured how TCR beta repertoire diversity changes with age. Four age groups were formed from the donors: young (average 16 years), middle-aged (just under 40), aged (approximately 60) and long-lived (around 82). Using the same blood draw, the study looked at two additional independent replicas of 1 million unique cDNA reads for two donors, one aged 18 to 29 and the other aged 80 or older. Results and caveats for the whole study, not just this receptor: A strong correlation was found between observed TCR beta diversity and the percentage of naive T cells measured by flow cytometry. Compared with the aged group, the long-lived group had more naive CD4+ T cells, fewer expanded clones and increased TCR diversity, suggesting age selection. As age increased, observed TCR beta diversity per million T cells dropped in a roughly linear way, and a significant reduction was already evident by age 40. Because profiling used bulk unsorted PBMCs, naive and antigen-experienced compartments could not be compared conclusively. Donor CMV infection status was unknown, potentially confounding age-related changes in expanded clonotypes. Estimates of total diversity based on one million sequenced T cells were regarded as lower bounds and as underestimates.

Libraries were made using 5' RACE. The sample was run on an Illumina HiSeq 2500. The second PCR ran for roughly 7 to 12 cycles and used a J-beta primer mix along with a sample-barcoded 5' primer. Each TCR beta cDNA molecule received a unique molecular identifier from a template-switch 5' adaptor carrying 12 random nucleotides. Each sample yielded at least 3 million CDR3-containing paired-end reads. All of the RNA was converted into first-strand cDNA using the Mint cDNA synthesis kit, with a TRBC-specific oligonucleotide serving as the primer. After uracil-DNA glycosylase treatment, a first 18-cycle PCR used universal primers M1SS and BC2_uni_R on all cDNA. As for the authors' bioinformatics: Normalization of each sample was performed by random selection of 1 million high-quality reads, each carrying a distinct molecular identifier. Instead of being binned into consensus sequences, reads that shared molecular identifiers were thrown out. MiTCR, set to a Q25 quality threshold and the strictest error-elimination algorithm, was used for CDR3 identification, clonotype clustering and error correction. Lower-bound total TCR beta diversity was estimated with a nonparametric unseen species model using Euler transformation. TCRdb reprocessing: public reads trimmed at Q25 with fastp, clones called with MiXCR, in-frame beta chains kept. Rows with a matching CDR3 protein are joined into one entry that keeps the most common DNA and genes. TCRdb's processing, not the authors' own work, is the source of the V and J calls. For this sample there are 700,000 to 900,000 distinct CDR3 sequences; roughly 24% appear just once. About 3% of the sample lies in the top ten.

The 39 donors, aged about 6 to 95 years, were systemically healthy Caucasian individuals from Russia. Each donor gave about 9.7 milliliters of peripheral blood, drawn into EDTA-treated Vacutainer tubes. Ficoll-Paque density-gradient centrifugation was used to isolate PBMCs, with at least 6.5 million per sample. Total RNA was extracted from PBMCs with Trizol reagent, with at least 6 micrograms obtained per sample. The percentages of naive CD45RAhigh/CD27high T cells were determined by flow cytometry on a PBMC aliquot from every donor. CDR1 and CDR2 (SGDLS, YYNGEE) derive from the germline V gene. Trimming removed 7 bases from V and 7 bases from J; the gene matches leave 9 bases unexplained. The CDR3 sequence holds 14 residues, the cysteine and phenylalanine included. The kept DNA is CDR3 alone, 42 bases in frame from the first base. This sample also appeared in a second study, on T cells of mothers and their children. Per the second study: Donors were nine systemically healthy Caucasian individuals: three mothers and their six children. cDNA synthesis consumed the entire amount of extracted RNA, loaded at around 1.5 ug RNA in each 15 ul reaction. In the second PCR, the M1S primer introduced both the sample barcodes and 2-4 random nucleotides. Each mother yielded over 8.5 million TCR beta CDR3 reads and each child 2.5 million to 3 million reads. In both related and unrelated pairs, thymic selection shapes the output of TCR recombination in a similar way, with inherited differences having only a minor effect. Normalized repertoire overlap was always slightly but never significantly higher in related than unrelated mother-child pairs. Persistent microchimeric T cell clones were not detected, at a sensitivity of about 100 clones per million clonotypes. Deep NGS was used in the study to compare the TCR beta repertoires of mothers and children and to look for features that separate related mother-child pairs from unrelated individuals. On average, the children were 11 +/- 4 years old, while the mothers were 40 +/- 4 years old. After adapter ligation was performed with NEBNext reagents, the libraries were sequenced on an Illumina HiSeq 2000 with 100+100 nt paired-end reads. To prevent cross-contamination, the mother and child libraries were prepared one month apart and sequenced in separate runs. For each donor, between roughly 450,000 and 2,200,000 distinct TCR beta clonotypes were identified. Naive TCR beta clonotypes were estimated from low-frequency clonotypes matched to each donor's FACS-determined naive share, without sorting.

The V and J segments used are TRBV9 and TRBJ1-3; the central 9 bases match TRBD1. Material for sequencing was blood. The clonotype was recovered from a boy between 5 and 17 years old in good health. This receptor has the CDR3 CASAGQGGSNTIYF. DNA sequence: TGTGCCAGCGCGGGACAGGGTGGTTCGAACACCATATATTTT.